What follows describes a single T cell receptor (beta chain). There are a few counts of this clone. It lacks a known antigen. Base qualities are not provided; no much larger clone lies one nucleotide away. This sample was included in a study of beta chain features in type 1 diabetes (dated by TCRdb to 2017 to 2018). Looking at the study overall: No differences in mean age, gender distribution, total cell number or subset yield were found between patients and healthy donors. Regulatory and stem cell-like memory subsets were obtained from only 8 patients and about 8 healthy donors, while naive and central memory subsets were obtained from all 30 or so donors. The study compared the TCRB repertoires of sorted circulating CD4+ T cell subsets in recently diagnosed type 1 diabetes patients with those in matched healthy donors. A total of approximately 99,000,000 sorted cells were examined across all samples, and RNA yield correlated strongly with the number of cells per subset. The paper as a whole reports these results and caveats: HLA sub-analyses involved small numbers of individuals, so any influence of HLA type on TCRB rearrangement remained unresolved. In all four CD4+ subsets, TCRB CDR3 length was moderately but significantly shorter in type 1 diabetes patients. PCR may preferentially amplify shorter templates, but because patient and control samples were amplified and corrected together, any resulting skew would affect both groups equally. Because cDNA was sequenced instead of genomic DNA, activated cells with high expression could be over-represented, although the groups did not differ in activation or CD3 levels. At VDJ recombination sites, patients with type 1 diabetes made fewer insertions and deleted more nucleotides, a pattern implying thymic rearrangement abnormalities. Naive, central memory and regulatory TCRB repertoires appeared more similar among patients than among healthy donors.

The CDR3, from cysteine to phenylalanine, totals 12 residues. CDR3 DNA is the only sequence kept; it has 36 bases, read in frame from the first base. The junction carries 14 bases between V and J, which are trimmed by 7 bases and 7 bases respectively. The germline V gene specifies SQVTM as CDR1 and ANQGSEA as CDR2. Each donor gave one peripheral blood draw, roughly 0.12 L on average, collected into heparinised tubes. A BD FACSAria II was used to sort naive, central memory, regulatory and stem cell-like memory CD4+ T cells with a panel that included CD45RO, CCR7, CD25, CD127, CD95 and CD27. A purity above 95% was achieved for all sorted populations. Right away, PBMCs were isolated by Lymphoprep density gradient centrifugation and were stained directly, with no culture step. To minimize batch effects, samples were stained and sorted in pairs, one healthy donor with one patient per experiment. The High Capacity cDNA Reverse Transcription Kit was used to reverse transcribe all of the isolated RNA, meaning that expressed TCRB transcripts were what got sequenced. Naive, central memory and regulatory T cell samples underwent deep immunoSEQ sequencing, averaging approximately 3.3 million total reads per sample. Sorted cells were lysed in RLT buffer, and RNA was extracted using DNase-treated RNeasy Micro or Mini kits according to cell number. Each cell subset was processed on its own to prevent cross-contamination, while patient and healthy donor samples were processed together. The immunoSEQ multiplex PCR was used to amplify TCRB sequences from cDNA, yielding 87-bp fragments that span the CDR3 region. The amplicons were sequenced using the Illumina HiSeq platform. Per the authors' processing: Synthetic template baselines were used to correct PCR bias computationally, reads within Hamming distance 2 were collapsed together, and singletons that could not be merged were discarded. By aligning reads against IMGT, V, D and J genes, CDR3 length, and insertions or deletions at six rearrangement sites were assigned. Within each subset, clonotype counts were normalized to the number of sorted cells before true diversity and Gini coefficients were calculated with the tcR R package. The overlap coefficient, calculated on TCRB nucleotide sequences, was used to quantify repertoire sharing. Entries here come from immuneACCESS through TCRdb and include only in-frame sequences with V and J called. Some clones fail to appear in such tables; in the studies checked, an unresolved V gene covers under half of the shortfall, and the cause of the remainder is unknown. The DNA gave D and trimming, while V, J and clone size come from that table. This sample holds more than 100,000 clones; approximately 16% were observed only once. The ten largest clones capture 2.3% of the sample.

The chain employs TRBV29-1 and TRBJ1-5; the D gene assignment is ambiguous. This clonotype was sampled from a man under 40 with type 1 diabetes. Source material: central memory CD4+ T cells from blood. The CDR3 has the sequence CSANVQGQPQHF. The DNA sequence is given as TGCAGCGCCAATGTACAAGGGCAGCCCCAGCATTTT.